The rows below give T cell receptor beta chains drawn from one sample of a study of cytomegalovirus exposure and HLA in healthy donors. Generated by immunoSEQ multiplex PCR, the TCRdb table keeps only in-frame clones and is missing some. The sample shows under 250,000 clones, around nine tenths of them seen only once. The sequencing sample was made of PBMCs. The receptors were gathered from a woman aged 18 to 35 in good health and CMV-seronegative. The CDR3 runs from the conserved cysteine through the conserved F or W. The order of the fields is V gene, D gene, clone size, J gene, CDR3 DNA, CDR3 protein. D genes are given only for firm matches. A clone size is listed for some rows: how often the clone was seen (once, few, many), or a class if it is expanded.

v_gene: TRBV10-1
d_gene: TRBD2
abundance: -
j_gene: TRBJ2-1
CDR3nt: TGCGCCAGCAGTGTAGCGGGAGATCGTGAGCAGTTCTTC
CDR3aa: CASSVAGDREQFF

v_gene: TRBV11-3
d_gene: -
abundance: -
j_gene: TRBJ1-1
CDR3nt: TGTGCCAGCAGCCGTACAGGGTGGGACACTGAAGCTTTCTTT
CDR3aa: CASSRTGWDTEAFF

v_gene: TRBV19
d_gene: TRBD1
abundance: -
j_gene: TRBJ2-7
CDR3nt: TGTGCCAGTAGTATCGGCGACAGGGGGCGCGAGCAGTACTTC
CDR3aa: CASSIGDRGREQYF

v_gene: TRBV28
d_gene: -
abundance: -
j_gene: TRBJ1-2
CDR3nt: TGTGCCAGCAGTTCGTTACAGGGCAGTACCTATGGCTACACCTTC
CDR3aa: CASSSLQGSTYGYTF

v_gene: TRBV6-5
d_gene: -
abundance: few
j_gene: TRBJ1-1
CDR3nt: TGTGCCAGCAGGAGCAGGGACACTGAAGCTTTCTTT
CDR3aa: CASRSRDTEAFF

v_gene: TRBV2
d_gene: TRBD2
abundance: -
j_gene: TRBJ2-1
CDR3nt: TGTGCCAGCAGATTCCTAGCGGGAGGGTACAATGAGCAGTTCTTC
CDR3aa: CASRFLAGGYNEQFF

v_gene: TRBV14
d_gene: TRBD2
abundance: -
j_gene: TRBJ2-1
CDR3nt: TGTGCCAGCAGCCAAGGGACTAGCGGGAGAGATGGTGAGCAGTTCTTC
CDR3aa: CASSQGTSGRDGEQFF

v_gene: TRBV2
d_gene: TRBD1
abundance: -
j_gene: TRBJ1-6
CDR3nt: TGTGCCACCAGGGACAGCCAAAATTCACCCCTCCACTTT
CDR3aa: CATRDSQNSPLHF

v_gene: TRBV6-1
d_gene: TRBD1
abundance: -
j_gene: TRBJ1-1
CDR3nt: TGTGCCAGCAGTGAATTGGCAGGGGGTCGAGCTTTCTTT
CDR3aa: CASSELAGGRAFF

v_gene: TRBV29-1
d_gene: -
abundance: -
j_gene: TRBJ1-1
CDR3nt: TGCAGCGTTGGCCAGGGAGGTGAAGCTTTCTTT
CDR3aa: CSVGQGGEAFF

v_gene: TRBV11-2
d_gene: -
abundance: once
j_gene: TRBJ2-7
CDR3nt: TGTGCCAGCAGCCGGGGGGGACAGTACGAGCAGTACTTC
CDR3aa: CASSRGGQYEQYF

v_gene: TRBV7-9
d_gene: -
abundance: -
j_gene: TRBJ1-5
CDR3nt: TGTGCCAGCAGCTTAGCGCTAGGGGCGGGGAATCAGCCCCAGCATTTT
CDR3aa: CASSLALGAGNQPQHF

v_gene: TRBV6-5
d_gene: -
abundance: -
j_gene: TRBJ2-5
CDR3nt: TGTGCCAGCAGTCAAGGGACAAATAGGGTAGAGACCCAGTACTTC
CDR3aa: CASSQGTNRVETQYF

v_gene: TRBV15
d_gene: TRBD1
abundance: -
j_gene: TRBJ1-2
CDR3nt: TGTGCCACCAGCAGAGGAACTCTTCTAGGACAGGGAATCTATGGCTACACCTTC
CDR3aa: CATSRGTLLGQGIYGYTF

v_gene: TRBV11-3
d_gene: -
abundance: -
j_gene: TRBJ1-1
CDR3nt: TGTGCCAGCAGCTGGAGGATGGGCACTGAAGCTTTCTTT
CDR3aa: CASSWRMGTEAFF

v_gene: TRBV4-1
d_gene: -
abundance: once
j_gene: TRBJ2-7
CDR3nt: TGCGCCAGCAGCCTTCGCGAAGCCTACGAGCAGTACTTC
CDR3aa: CASSLREAYEQYF

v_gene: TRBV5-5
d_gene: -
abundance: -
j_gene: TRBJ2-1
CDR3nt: TGTGCCAGCAGCCCGGAGACCAATGAGCAGTTCTTC
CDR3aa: CASSPETNEQFF

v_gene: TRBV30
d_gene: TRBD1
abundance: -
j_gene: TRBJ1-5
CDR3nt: TGTGCCTGGAGTGAGCCGGACAGGGGGGAATATAGCAATCAGCCCCAGCATTTT
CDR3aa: CAWSEPDRGEYSNQPQHF

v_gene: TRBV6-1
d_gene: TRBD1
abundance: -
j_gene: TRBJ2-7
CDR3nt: TGTGCCAGCAGTGAATCCCAGACAGGGCCCTTCATGCGGGAGCAGTACTTC
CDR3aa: CASSESQTGPFMREQYF

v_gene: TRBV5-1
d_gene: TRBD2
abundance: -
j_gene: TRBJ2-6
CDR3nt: TGCGCCAGCAGCCACCGAAATACAGGGACTAGCGGGAGTAGTGGGGCCAACGTCCTGACTTTC
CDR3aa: CASSHRNTGTSGSSGANVLTF

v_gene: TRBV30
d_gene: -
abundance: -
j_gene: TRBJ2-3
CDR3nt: TGTGCCTGGAGTGTAGGGGATAGCCTAGGAGATACGCAGTATTTT
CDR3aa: CAWSVGDSLGDTQYF

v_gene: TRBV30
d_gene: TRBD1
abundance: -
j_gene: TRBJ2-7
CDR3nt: TGTGCCTGGAGTGGCGGGACAGGGAATAGATACGAGCAGTACTTC
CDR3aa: CAWSGGTGNRYEQYF

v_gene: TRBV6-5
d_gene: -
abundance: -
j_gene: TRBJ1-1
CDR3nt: TGTGCCAGCAGTTACTTTGAACCAGGCGCTGAAGCTTTCTTT
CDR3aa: CASSYFEPGAEAFF

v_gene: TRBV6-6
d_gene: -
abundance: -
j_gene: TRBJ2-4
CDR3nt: TGTGCCAGCAGTTACTCACGCTGGGCTTCCAAAAACATTCAGTACTTC
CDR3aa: CASSYSRWASKNIQYF

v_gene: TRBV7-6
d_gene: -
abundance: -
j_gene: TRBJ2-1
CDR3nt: TGTGCCAGCAGCTTATCCCTAGCGAAACGTAACAATGAGCAGTTCTTC
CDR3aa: CASSLSLAKRNNEQFF

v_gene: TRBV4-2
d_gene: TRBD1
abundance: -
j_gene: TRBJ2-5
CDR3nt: TGTGCCAGCAGCCTCCGGGACAGCCAAGAGACCCAGTACTTC
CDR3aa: CASSLRDSQETQYF

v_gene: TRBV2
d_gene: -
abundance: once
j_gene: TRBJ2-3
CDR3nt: TGTGCCAGCAGTGAACGGGAAGCGGTTACGCAGTATTTT
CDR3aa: CASSEREAVTQYF

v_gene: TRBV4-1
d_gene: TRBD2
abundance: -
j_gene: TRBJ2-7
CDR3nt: TGCGCCAGCAGCCAAGATGGGGGTGGGAGGGCCGGTATCGAGCAGTACTTC
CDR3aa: CASSQDGGGRAGIEQYF

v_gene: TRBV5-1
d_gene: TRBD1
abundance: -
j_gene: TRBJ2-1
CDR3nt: TGCGCCAGCAGCCCAAGGGACAGGATTAGGAATGAGCAGTTCTTC
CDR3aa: CASSPRDRIRNEQFF

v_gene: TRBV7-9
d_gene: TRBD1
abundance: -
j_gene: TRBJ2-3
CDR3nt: TGTGCCAGCAGCTTAGTGGACAGGGGTGAAGATACGCAGTATTTT
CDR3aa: CASSLVDRGEDTQYF

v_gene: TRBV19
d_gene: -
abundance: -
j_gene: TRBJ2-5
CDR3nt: TGTGCCAGTAGCTTGAGGTTGACAGCAGAACAAGAGACCCAGTACTTC
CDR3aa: CASSLRLTAEQETQYF

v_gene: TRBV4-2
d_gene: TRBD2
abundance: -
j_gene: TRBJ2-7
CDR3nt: TGTGCCAGCAGCCAAGAGGCCCGGGGGAGCGGGAGCTCCTACGAGCAGTACTTC
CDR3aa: CASSQEARGSGSSYEQYF

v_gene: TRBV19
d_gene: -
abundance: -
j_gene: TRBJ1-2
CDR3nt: TGTGCCAGTGTTCAAATGGGAGTTCTTTATGGCTACACCTTC
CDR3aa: CASVQMGVLYGYTF

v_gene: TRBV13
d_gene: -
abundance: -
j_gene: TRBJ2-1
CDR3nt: TGTGCCAGCAGCCTACCTCCCGCCGAGCAGTTCTTC
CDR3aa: CASSLPPAEQFF

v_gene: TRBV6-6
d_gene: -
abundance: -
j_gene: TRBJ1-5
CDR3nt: TGTGCCAGCAGGGGGATCGAAGGGGTTAATCAGCCCCAGCATTTT
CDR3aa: CASRGIEGVNQPQHF

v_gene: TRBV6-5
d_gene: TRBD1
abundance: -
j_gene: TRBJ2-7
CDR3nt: TGTGCCAGCCAATCACAGGGGGTAAACGAGCAGTACTTC
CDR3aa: CASQSQGVNEQYF

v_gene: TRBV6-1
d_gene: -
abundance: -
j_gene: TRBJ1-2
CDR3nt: TGTGCCAGCAGTGAAGGGCCCGGGGAGGGCTATGGCTACACCTTC
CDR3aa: CASSEGPGEGYGYTF

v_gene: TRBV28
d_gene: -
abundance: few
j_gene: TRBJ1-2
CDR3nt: TGTGCCAGCAGTTCTACTGCGACACGGTTTCACTATGGCTACACCTTC
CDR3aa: CASSSTATRFHYGYTF

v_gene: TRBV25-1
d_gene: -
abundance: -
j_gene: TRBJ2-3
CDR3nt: TGTGCCAGCAGTGAATCTCGCCTCGAGACGCAGTATTTT
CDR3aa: CASSESRLETQYF

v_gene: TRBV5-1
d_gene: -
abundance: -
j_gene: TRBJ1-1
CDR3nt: TGCGCCAGCAGCCCCCACCTGACAGGGAACACTGAAGCTTTCTTT
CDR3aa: CASSPHLTGNTEAFF

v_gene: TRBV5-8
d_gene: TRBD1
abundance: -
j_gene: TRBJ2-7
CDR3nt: TGTGCCACGCGGATTGGTACGGGACAGGGAACTTACGAGCAGTACTTC
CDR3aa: CATRIGTGQGTYEQYF

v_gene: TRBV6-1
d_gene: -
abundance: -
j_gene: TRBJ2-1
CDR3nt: TGTGCCAGCAGTGAAGCGCTCAGTGGAGGGGAGCAGTTCTTC
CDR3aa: CASSEALSGGEQFF

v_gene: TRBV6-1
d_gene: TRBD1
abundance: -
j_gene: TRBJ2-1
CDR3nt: TGTGCCAGCCCCGGGACAGGGGTTTATTACAATGAGCAGTTCTTC
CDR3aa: CASPGTGVYYNEQFF

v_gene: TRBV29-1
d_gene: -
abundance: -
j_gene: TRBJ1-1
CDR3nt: TGCAGCGTTGAAGCAGGTACACTCAACACTGAAGCTTTCTTT
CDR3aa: CSVEAGTLNTEAFF

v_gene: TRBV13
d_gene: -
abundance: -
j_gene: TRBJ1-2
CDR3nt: TGTGCCAGCAGCTTGGGAGGCTATGGCTACACCTTC
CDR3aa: CASSLGGYGYTF

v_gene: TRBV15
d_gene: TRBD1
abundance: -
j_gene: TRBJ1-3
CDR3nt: TGTGCCACCAGTCGGGGACAGGACTCTGGAAACACCATATATTTT
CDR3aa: CATSRGQDSGNTIYF